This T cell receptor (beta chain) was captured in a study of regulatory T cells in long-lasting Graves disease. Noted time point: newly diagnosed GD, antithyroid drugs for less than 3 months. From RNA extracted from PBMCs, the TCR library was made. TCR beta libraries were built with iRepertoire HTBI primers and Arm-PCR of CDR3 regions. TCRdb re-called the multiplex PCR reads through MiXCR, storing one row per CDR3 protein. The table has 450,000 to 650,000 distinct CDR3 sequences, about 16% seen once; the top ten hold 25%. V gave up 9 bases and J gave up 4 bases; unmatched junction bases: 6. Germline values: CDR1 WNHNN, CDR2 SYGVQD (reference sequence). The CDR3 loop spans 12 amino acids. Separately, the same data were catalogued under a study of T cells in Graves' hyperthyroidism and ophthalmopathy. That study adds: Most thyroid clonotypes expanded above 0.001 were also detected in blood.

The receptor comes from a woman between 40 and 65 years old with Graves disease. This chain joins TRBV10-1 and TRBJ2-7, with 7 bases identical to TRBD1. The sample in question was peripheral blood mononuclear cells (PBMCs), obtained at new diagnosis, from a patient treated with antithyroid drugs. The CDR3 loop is CARQTGVYEQYF. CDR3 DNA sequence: TGCGCCAGACAAACAGGGGTGTACGAGCAGTACTTC.